This T cell receptor beta chain was sequenced during a study of T cells in Graves' hyperthyroidism and ophthalmopathy. Study-level results: Onset of ophthalmopathy came a median 6.5 months after the model predicted it.

As regards this clonotype: Its antigen is not known. The junction does not match germline at one end; this may be a read error.

CDR3 length: 16 residues. Germline CDR1 is SGHTA and CDR2 is FQGNSA. RNA transcripts served as the template for amplifying TCR beta CDR3 regions. An initial round of RT-PCR targeting the TCR CDR3 relied on the HTBI primer set. MiXCR, run by TCRdb on the multiplex PCR reads, gives a single entry per CDR3 protein. The sample has roughly 300,000 distinct CDR3 sequences, around a sixth seen once. This clonotype was obtained from a woman aged 50 to 60 with Graves' hyperthyroidism. The material sequenced was blood. This sequence joins TRBV7-2 and TRBJ2-1; the match to TRBD2 covers 11 bases. The CDR3, as DNA: TGCGCCAGCAGCCACCGAACTAGCGGGAGTACCAATGAGCAGTTCTTC. This encodes CASSHRTSGSTNEQFF. The complete variable domain, with remaining parts taken from reference TRBV7-2 and TRBJ2-1, reads GAGVSQSPSNKVTEKGKDVELRCDPISGHTALYWYRQSLGQGLEFLIYFQGNSAPDKSGLPSDRFSAERTGGSVSTLTIQRTQQEDSAVYLCASSHRTSGSTNEQFFGPGTRLTVL.